The sequence of this TCR beta chain was determined in a study of regulatory T cells in long-lasting Graves disease listed by TCRdb under 2021. Study-wide context: Persistent Graves' disease was defined as antithyroid drug treatment for over 5 years with persistently positive TSH receptor autoantibodies. Peripheral blood TCR sequencing and RNA sequencing compared persistent Graves' disease patients with newly diagnosed Graves' disease patients. The study took place in China and was registered as a clinical trial. A total of some 33 samples were covered by TCR sequencing, comprising some 13 persistent and around 20 newly diagnosed Graves' disease patients. Persistent Graves' disease patients in the clinical cohort had taken antithyroid drugs for about 10.3 years on average.

The time point label for this specimen denotes: persistent/refractory GD, antithyroid drugs over 5 years with positive TRAb. For both TCR sequencing and RNA sequencing, RNA was extracted from PBMCs using TRIzol. The diagnosis of Graves' disease followed American Thyroid Association guidelines. The patients came from an endocrinology department in Xi'an, China. From each patient, about 8.9 milliliters of peripheral blood was collected into an EDTA anticoagulant tube. PBMCs were isolated by Ficoll Paque Plus density gradient separation without further T cell sorting. RNA quality was checked with an Agilent 2100 Bioanalyzer and agarose gel, and concentration with a NanoDrop 2000. This clonotype was counted only a few times. No antigen is known for it. No base-level quality is on record; no much larger clone is a single base apart. Counted from cysteine to phenylalanine, this CDR3 has 16 amino acids. The sequence is cut down to CDR3 DNA, 48 bases in frame from base 1. The V end loses 0 bases and the J end loses 0 bases, and a stretch of 7 bases separates them. CDR1 SGHRS and CDR2 YFSETQ are derived from the germline V gene.

Library preparation used multiplex PCR. Sequencing used an Illumina HiSeq 4000. CDR3 regions were amplified by Arm-PCR with iRepertoire HTBI primers to construct TCR beta libraries. Gel purification was performed on PCR products prior to sequencing. Per the source publication's procedure: Gene usage analysis of CDR3 amino acid clonotypes relied on the 60 or so TRBV and 14 TRBJ segments identified across samples. Filtered high-quality paired reads were merged into contigs using COPE and FqMerger. Contigs were aligned with BLAST to IMGT TRBV, TRBD and TRBJ reference genes, and CDR3 was defined per IMGT. Any clonotype with a frequency above 0.1% was counted as a highly expanded clone. Repertoire diversity was measured by Shannon entropy, and V-J evenness by the Gini coefficient. Clonotypes shared by more than one individual were considered public. TCRdb itself trimmed the public reads at Q25 with fastp, ran MiXCR and retained productive beta chains. All rows with the same CDR3 protein become a single entry with the most common DNA and genes. V and J calls and clone size were set by TCRdb, not the authors. The sample table lists roughly 400,000 distinct CDR3 sequences, less than 25% of them with a count of one. Less than 25% of the sample lies in the top ten.

Points the paper makes about the study in general: Preferential use of TRBV28, TRBJ1-2 and TRBJ2-5 was observed in persistent disease, whereas TRBV20-1 and TRBJ2-1 were favored in newly diagnosed disease. Only peripheral blood was studied, because thyroid tissue, the primary lesion, was inaccessible. Persistent patients shared more public clonotypes among themselves (around 2,500) than newly diagnosed patients did (about 900). Lower TCR Shannon entropy and fewer highly expanded clones were observed in persistent Graves' disease patients than in newly diagnosed patients, which suggested clonal expansion. Only the TCR beta chain was sequenced and analyzed. The small sample size was acknowledged by the authors as a limitation that may reduce accuracy.

The sequencing used peripheral blood mononuclear cells (PBMCs), collected when the disease was refractory, from a patient treated with antithyroid drugs. The chain is made from TRBV5-1 and TRBJ2-6, with the D gene too uncertain to name. The source is a female donor with Graves disease. The DNA reads TGCGCCAGCAGCTTGGACCACAGCTCTGGGGCCAACGTCCTGACTTTC. It translates as CASSLDHSSGANVLTF.